The TCR beta chain described here comes from a study of shared clonotypes between healthy human individuals. Study-wide findings and caveats: The naive CD4 repertoires of several donors were compared, and approximately 5% of clonotypes were shared.

It was across several immunoSEQ plates that each subset's genomic DNA was evenly split. DNA at about 0.2 ug, about 30,000 T cell genomes, went into sorted-subset replicate PCRs. TCRdb keeps only in-frame clones here, not all; method: immunoSEQ multiplex PCR. The table lists about 2.4 million clones, approximately 93% of them singletons. Donors comprised only Caucasian adults living in Nashville, Tennessee. Trimming cost V 5 bases and J 5 bases; bases outside gene matches: 8. Germline-derived CDR1 and CDR2 are SGHTS and YDEGEE. CDR3 length: 15 residues. Details on this clone: What it recognizes is unknown.

Input material: naive CD4+ T cells from PBMCs. As for subset: CD45RA+ positively selected. This receptor was identified in a man younger than 35 in good health. Some clones in this sample may be carry-over from other donors' samples. The chain uses TRBV5-8 and TRBJ2-5; TRBD2 matches at 11 bases. The CDR3 region is CASSEGLAVGETQYF. In DNA form, the CDR3 reads TGTGCCAGCAGTGAGGGACTAGCGGTGGGGGAGACCCAGTACTTC.